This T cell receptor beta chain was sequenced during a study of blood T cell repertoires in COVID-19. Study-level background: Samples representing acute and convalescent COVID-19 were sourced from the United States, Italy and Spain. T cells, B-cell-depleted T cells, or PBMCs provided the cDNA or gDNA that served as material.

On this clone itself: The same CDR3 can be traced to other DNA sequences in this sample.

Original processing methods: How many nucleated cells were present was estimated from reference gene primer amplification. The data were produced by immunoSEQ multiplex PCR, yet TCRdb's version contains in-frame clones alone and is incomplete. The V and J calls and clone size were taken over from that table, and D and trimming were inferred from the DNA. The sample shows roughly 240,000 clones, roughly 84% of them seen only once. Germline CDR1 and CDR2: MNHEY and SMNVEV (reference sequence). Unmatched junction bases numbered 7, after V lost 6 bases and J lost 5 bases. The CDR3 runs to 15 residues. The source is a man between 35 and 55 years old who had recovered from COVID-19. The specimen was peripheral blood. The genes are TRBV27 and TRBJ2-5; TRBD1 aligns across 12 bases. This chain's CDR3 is CASSSGTGGAETQYF. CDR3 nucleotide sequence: TGTGCCAGCAGCTCCGGGACAGGGGGCGCTGAGACCCAGTACTTC.